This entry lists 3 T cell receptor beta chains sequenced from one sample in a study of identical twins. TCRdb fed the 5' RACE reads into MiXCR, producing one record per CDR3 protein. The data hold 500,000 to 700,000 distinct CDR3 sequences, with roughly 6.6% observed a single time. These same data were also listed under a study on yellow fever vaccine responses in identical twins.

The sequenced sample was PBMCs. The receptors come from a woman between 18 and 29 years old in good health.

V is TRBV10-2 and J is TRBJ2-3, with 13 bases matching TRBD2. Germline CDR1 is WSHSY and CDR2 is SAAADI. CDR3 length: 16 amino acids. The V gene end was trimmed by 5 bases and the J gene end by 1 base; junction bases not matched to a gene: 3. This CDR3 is CASSLLAGGGTDTQYF. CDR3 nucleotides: TGCGCCAGCAGTCTACTAGCGGGAGGGGGCACAGATACGCAGTATTTT.

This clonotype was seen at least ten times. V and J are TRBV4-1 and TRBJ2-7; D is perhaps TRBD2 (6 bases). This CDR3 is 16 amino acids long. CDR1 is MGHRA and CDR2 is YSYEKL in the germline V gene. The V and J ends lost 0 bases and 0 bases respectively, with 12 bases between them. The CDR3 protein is CASSQDEAGSSYEQYF. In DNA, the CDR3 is TGCGCCAGCAGCCAAGACGAGGCCGGGAGCTCCTACGAGCAGTACTTC.

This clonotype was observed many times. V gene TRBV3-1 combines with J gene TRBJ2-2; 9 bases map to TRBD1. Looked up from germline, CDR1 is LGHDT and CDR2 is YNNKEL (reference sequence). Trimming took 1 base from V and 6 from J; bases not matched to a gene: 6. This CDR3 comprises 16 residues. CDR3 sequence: CASSQGGQGDAGELFF. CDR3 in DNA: TGTGCCAGCAGCCAAGGGGGACAGGGAGACGCCGGGGAGCTGTTTTTT.